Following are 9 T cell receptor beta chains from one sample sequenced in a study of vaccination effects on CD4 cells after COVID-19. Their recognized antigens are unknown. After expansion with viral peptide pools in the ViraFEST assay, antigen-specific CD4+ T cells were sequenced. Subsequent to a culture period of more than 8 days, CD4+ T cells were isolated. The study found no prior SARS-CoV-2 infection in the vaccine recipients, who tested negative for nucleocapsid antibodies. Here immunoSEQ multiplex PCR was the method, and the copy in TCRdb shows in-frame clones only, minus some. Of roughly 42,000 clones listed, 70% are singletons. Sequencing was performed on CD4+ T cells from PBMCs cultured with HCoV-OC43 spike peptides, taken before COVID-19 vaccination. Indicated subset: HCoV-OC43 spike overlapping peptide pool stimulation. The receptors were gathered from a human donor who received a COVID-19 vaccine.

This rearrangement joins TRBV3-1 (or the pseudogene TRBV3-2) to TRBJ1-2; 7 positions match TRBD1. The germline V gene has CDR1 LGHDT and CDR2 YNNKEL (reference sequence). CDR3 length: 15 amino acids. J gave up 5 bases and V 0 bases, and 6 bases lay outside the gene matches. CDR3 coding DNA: TGTGCCAGCAGCCAAGAAGACAGGGATTGGTATGGCTACACCTTC. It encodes CASSQEDRDWYGYTF.

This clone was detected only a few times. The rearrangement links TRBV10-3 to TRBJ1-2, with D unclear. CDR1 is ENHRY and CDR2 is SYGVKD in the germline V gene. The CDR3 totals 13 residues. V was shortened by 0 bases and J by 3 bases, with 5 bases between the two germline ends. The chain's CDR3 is CAISESADYGYTF. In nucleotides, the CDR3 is TGTGCCATCAGTGAGTCGGCAGACTATGGCTACACCTTC.

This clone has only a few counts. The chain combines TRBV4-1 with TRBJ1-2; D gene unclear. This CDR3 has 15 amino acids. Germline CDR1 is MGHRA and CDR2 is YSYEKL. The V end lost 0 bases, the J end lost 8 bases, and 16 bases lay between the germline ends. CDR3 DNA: TGCGCCAGCAGCCAAGATGAAGCCCGTCCGAGGGGCTACACCTTC. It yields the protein CASSQDEARPRGYTF.

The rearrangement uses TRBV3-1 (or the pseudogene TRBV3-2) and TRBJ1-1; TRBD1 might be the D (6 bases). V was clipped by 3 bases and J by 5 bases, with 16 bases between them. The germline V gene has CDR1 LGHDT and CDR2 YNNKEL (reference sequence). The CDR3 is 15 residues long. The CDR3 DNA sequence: TGTGCCAGCAGCCAGAGATACAGGGCAGGTACTGAAGCTTTCTTT. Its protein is CASSQRYRAGTEAFF.

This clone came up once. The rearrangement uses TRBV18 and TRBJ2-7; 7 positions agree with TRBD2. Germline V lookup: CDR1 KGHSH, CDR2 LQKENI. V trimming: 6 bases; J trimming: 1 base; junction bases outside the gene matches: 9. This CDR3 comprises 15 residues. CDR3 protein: CASSRSPGGSYEQYF. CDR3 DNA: TGTGCCAGCTCCCGGTCGCCGGGGGGATCCTACGAGCAGTACTTC.

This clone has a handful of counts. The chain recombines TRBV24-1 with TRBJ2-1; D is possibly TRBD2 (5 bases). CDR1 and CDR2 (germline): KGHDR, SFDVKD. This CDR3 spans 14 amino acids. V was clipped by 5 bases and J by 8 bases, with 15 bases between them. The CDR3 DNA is TGTGCCACCAGTGTGGTGGGAGCGCCCCATGAGCAGTTCTTC. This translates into CATSVVGAPHEQFF.

In DNA form, the CDR3 reads TGTGCCAGCAGTTCCCACAGGGGAGGGGGTCAGCCCCAGCATTTT. Its translation: CASSSHRGGGQPQHF. V and J are TRBV6-2 or TRBV6-3 and TRBJ1-5; TRBD1 agrees at 7 bases. V shed 4 bases, J shed 6 bases, and the junction held 9 bases outside the gene matches. CDR1 MNHEY and CDR2 SVGEGT come from the germline V gene. CDR3 length: 15 amino acids.

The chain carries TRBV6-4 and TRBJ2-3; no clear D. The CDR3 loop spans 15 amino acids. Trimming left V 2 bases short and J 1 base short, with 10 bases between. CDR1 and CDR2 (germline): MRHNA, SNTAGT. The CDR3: CASSDRVTGTDTQYF. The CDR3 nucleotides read TGTGCCAGCAGTGACAGGGTAACCGGCACAGATACGCAGTATTTT.

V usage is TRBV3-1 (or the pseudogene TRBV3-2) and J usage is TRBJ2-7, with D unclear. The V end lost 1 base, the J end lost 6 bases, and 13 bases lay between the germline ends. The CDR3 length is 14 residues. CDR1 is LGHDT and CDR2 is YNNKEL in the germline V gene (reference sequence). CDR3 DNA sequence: TGTGCCAGCAGCCAAGCCGTGGCCGCCCTCGAGCAGTACTTC. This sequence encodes CASSQAVAALEQYF.